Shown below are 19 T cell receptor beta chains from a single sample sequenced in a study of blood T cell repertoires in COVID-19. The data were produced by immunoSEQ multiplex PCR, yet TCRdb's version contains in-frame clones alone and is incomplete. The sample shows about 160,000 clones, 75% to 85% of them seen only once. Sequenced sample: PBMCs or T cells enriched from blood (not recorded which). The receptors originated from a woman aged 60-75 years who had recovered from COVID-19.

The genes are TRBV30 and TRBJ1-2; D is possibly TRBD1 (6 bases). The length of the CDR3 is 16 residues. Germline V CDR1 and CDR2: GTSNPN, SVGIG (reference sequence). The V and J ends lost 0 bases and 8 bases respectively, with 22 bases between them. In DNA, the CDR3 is TGTGCCTGGAGTGTAATTCGGACAGTTAACCTGGGGGGCTACACCTTC. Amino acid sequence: CAWSVIRTVNLGGYTF.

CDR3 nucleotide sequence: TGCGCCAGTTCTACAGGGGGCTCAGTGCGACAGTTCTTC. Its translation: CASSTGGSVRQFF. The chain recombines TRBV10-1 with TRBJ2-1, with 9 bases aligning to TRBD1. This CDR3 region has 13 residues. V lost 9 bases, J lost 13 bases, and 13 bases stayed unmatched. CDR1 is WNHNN and CDR2 is SYGVQD in the germline V gene (reference sequence).

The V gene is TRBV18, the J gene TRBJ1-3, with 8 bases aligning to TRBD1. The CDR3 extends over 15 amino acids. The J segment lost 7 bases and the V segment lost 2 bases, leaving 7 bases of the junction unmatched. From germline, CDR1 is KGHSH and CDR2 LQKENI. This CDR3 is CASSPSGGKGNTIYF. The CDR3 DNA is TGTGCCAGCTCACCATCAGGGGGCAAAGGGAACACCATATATTTT. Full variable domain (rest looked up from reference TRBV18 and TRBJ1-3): NAGVMQNPRHLVRRRGQEARLRCSPMKGHSHVYWYRQLPEEGLKFMVYLQKENIIDESGMPKERFSAEFPKEGPSILRIQQVVRGDSAAYFCASSPSGGKGNTIYFGEGSWLTVV.

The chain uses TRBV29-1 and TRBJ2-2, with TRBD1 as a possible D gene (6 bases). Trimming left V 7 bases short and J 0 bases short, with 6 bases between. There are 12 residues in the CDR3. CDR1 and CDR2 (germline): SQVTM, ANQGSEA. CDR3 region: CSGDTNTGELFF. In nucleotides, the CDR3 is TGCAGCGGGGACACGAACACCGGGGAGCTGTTTTTT.

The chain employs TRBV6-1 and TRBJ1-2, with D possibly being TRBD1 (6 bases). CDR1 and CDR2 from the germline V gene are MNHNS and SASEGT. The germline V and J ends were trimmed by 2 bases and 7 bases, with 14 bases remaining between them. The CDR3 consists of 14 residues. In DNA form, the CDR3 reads TGTGCCAGCAGTGAATCCGGACAGATTCTTGGCTACACCTTC. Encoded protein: CASSESGQILGYTF.

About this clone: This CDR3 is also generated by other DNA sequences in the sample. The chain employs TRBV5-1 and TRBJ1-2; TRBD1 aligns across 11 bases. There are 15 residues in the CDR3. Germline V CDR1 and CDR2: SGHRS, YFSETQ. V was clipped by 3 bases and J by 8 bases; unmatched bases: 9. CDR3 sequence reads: CASSSQPGQGEGYTF. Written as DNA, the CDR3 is TGCGCCAGCAGCTCGCAACCGGGACAGGGGGAAGGCTACACCTTC.

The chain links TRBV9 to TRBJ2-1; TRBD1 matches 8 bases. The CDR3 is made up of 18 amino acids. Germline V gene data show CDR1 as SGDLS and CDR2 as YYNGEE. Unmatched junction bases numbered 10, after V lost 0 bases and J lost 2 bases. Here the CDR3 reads CASSVAPAGGKPYNEQFF. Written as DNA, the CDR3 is TGTGCCAGCAGCGTAGCTCCGGCAGGGGGCAAGCCCTACAATGAGCAGTTCTTC.

CDR3 protein: CAWSVLSGFGTEAFF. CDR3 coding DNA: TGTGCCTGGAGTGTACTTTCGGGGTTCGGCACTGAAGCTTTCTTT. J is TRBJ1-1 and V is TRBV30; no clear D gene. The V end lost 0 bases, the J end lost 4 bases, and 15 bases lay between the germline ends. The CDR3 contains 15 residues. CDR1 is GTSNPN and CDR2 is SVGIG in the germline V gene (reference sequence).

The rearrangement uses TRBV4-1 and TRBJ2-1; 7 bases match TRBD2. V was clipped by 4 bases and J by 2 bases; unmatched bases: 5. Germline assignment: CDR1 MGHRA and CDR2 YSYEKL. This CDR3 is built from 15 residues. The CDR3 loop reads CASSLRDYPYNEQFF. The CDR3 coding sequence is TGCGCCAGCAGCCTACGGGACTACCCCTACAATGAGCAGTTCTTC.

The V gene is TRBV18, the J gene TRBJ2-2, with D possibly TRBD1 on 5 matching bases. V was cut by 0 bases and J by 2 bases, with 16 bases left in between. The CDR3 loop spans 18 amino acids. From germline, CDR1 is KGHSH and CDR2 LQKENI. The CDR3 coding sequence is TGTGCCAGCTCACCACCCAGAGGAGACAGTCCCAACACCGGGGAGCTGTTTTTT. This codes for CASSPPRGDSPNTGELFF.

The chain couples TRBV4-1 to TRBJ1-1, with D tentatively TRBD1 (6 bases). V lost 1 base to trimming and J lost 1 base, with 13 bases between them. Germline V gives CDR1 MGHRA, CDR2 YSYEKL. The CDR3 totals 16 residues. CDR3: CASSQGDRLGNTEAFF. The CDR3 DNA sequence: TGCGCCAGCAGCCAAGGCGACAGGCTAGGGAACACTGAAGCTTTCTTT.

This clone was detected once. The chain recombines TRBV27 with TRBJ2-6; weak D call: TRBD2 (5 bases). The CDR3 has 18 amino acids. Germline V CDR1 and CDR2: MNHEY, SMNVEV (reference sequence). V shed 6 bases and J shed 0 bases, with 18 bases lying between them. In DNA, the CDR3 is TGTGCCAGCAGCCATCGCTGGACGGGAAGCTCTGGGGCCAACGTCCTGACTTTC. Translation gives CASSHRWTGSSGANVLTF.

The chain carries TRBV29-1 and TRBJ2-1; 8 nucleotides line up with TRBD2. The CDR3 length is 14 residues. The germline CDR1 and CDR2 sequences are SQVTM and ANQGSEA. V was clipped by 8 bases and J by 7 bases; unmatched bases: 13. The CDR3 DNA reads TGCAGCCTTAGCGGGGCCCGCCGGAGTAATGAGCAGTTCTTC. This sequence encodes CSLSGARRSNEQFF.

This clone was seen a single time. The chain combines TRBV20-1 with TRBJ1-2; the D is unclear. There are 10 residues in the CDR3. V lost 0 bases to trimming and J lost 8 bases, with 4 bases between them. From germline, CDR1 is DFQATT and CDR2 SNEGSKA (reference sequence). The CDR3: CSARDPGYTF. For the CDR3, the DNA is TGCAGTGCTAGAGATCCGGGCTACACCTTC.

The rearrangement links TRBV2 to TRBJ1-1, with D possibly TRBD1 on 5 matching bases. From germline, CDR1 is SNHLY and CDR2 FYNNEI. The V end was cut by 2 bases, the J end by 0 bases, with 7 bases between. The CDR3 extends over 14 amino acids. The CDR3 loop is CASSERGLNTEAFF. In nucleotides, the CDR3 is TGTGCCAGCAGTGAAAGGGGTTTGAACACTGAAGCTTTCTTT.

Here the CDR3 DNA reads TGTGCCAGCAGCCCCACAGGGAACTATGGCTACACCTTC. This sequence encodes CASSPTGNYGYTF. V usage is TRBV12-3 or TRBV12-4 and J usage is TRBJ1-2, with D tentatively TRBD1 (6 bases). The CDR3 consists of 13 residues. V shed 6 bases and J shed 2 bases, with 10 bases lying between them.

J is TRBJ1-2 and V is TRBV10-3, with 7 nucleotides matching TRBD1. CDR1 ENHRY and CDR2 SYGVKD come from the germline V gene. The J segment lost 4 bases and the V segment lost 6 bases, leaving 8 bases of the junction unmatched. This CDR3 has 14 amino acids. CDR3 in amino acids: CAISEDRPPYGYTF. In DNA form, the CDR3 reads TGTGCCATCAGCGAGGACAGGCCGCCCTATGGCTACACCTTC.

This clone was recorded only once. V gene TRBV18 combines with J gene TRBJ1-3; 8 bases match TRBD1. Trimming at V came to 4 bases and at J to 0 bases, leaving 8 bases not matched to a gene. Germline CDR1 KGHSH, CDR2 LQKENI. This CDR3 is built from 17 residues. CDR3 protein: CASSRGTGPNSGNTIYF. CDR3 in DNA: TGTGCCAGCTCACGGGGGACAGGCCCGAACTCTGGAAACACCATATATTTT. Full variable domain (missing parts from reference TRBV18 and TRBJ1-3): NAGVMQNPRHLVRRRGQEARLRCSPMKGHSHVYWYRQLPEEGLKFMVYLQKENIIDESGMPKERFSAEFPKEGPSILRIQQVVRGDSAAYFCASSRGTGPNSGNTIYFGEGSWLTVV.

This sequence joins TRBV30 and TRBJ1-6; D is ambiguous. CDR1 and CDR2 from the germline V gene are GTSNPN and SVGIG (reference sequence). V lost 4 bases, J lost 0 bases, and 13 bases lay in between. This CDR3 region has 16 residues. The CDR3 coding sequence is TGTGCCTGGAACCCAGGAGGGAGCTCCTATAATTCACCCCTCCACTTT. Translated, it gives CAWNPGGSSYNSPLHF. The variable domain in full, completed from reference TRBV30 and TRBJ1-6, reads SQTIHQWPATLVQPVGSPLSLECTVEGTSNPNLYWYRQAAGRGLQLLFYSVGIGQISSEVPQNLSASRPQDRQFILSSKKLLLSDSGFYLCAWNPGGSSYNSPLHFGNGTRLTVT.